Detailed here is one TCR beta chain. Its antigen is undetermined. Amplified regions were TCR beta CDR3 sequences from RNA transcripts. TCR CDR3 underwent first-round RT-PCR with the HTBI primer set. A single record per CDR3 protein comes from TCRdb applying MiXCR to the multiplex PCR reads. The sample gives about 380,000 distinct CDR3 sequences, about a fifth of which show up once; around 40% is in the top ten. These data belong to a study of T cells in Graves' hyperthyroidism and ophthalmopathy. Study findings and constraints: Within blood appeared most thyroid clonotypes that had expanded above 0.001. Separating ophthalmopathy from stable hyperthyroidism was achieved by a 13 V-J model.

A NOSPECS grade of at least 4, a Clinical Activity Score of at least 3 and duration under 3 months were recorded in ophthalmopathy patients. A patient was excluded if there was uncontrolled infection, other autoimmune disease, pregnancy or lactation. This CDR3 contains 14 residues. Germline CDR1 SGHDT, CDR2 YYEEEE. The V and J ends lost 5 bases and 4 bases respectively, with 15 bases between them. Sequencing was performed on blood. The chain combines TRBV5-6 with TRBJ1-2, with D tentatively TRBD1 (5 bases). This sequence originates from a man aged 18 to 29 with Graves' ophthalmopathy. The CDR3 here is CASRPGFGGYGYTF. The CDR3 DNA reads TGTGCCAGCAGACCAGGGTTCGGGGGCTATGGCTACACCTTC.